This T cell receptor beta chain was profiled in a study of cytomegalovirus exposure and HLA in healthy donors. Overall study results and limits: The authors later linked a missense DCLRE1C variant to TCR beta V- and J-gene trimming. According to the study, roughly 160 TCR beta chains were cytomegalovirus-associated.

13 Jbeta primers and 60 Vbeta primers were used for the PCR. Per the original data handling: The count from a later analysis was some 76 million unique TCR beta chains, approximately 9.9 million of them shared. This table comes from immunoSEQ multiplex PCR, and its TCRdb copy is limited to in-frame clones, with some not included. For V, J and clone size, that table is used; D and trimming come from the DNA. The sample shows about 130,000 clones, over 65% of them seen only once. The V and J ends lost 10 bases and 0 bases respectively, with 10 bases between them. CDR3 length: 12 residues. Germline assignment: CDR1 SNHLY and CDR2 FYNNEI. Regarding this clone: Its antigen is not known.

The source material was PBMCs. The clonotype comes from a man in his forties in good health and CMV-seropositive. V and J are TRBV2 and TRBJ2-7; a possible D gene is TRBD2 (5 bases). CDR3 residues: CATRTVSYEQYF. The CDR3 DNA follows: TGTGCCACCAGGACTGTCTCCTACGAGCAGTACTTC.